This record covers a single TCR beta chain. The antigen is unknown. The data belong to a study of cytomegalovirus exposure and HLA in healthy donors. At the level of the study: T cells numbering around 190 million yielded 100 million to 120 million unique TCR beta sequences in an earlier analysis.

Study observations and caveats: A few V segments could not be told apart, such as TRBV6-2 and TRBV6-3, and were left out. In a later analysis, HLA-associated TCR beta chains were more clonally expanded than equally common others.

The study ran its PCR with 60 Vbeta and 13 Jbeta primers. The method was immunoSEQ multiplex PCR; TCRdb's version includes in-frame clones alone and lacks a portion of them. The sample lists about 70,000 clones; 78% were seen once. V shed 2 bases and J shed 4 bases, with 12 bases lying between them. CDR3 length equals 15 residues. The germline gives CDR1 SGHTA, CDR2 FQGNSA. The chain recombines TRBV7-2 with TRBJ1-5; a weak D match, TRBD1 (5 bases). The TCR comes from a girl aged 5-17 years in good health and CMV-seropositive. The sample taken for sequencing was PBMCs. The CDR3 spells CASSLRGRGNQPQHF. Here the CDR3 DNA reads TGTGCCAGCAGCTTAAGGGGACGGGGGAATCAGCCCCAGCATTTT.